One sample yielded the 18 T cell receptor beta chains listed below, sequenced in a study of cytomegalovirus exposure and HLA in healthy donors. PCR used 60 Vbeta primers and 13 Jbeta primers. The repertoire was sequenced with immunoSEQ multiplex PCR; TCRdb's copy has only in-frame clones and lacks some. The table lists 180,000 or so clones, over 75% of them singletons. The sequencing input was PBMCs. Receptors originate from a man between 18 and 35 years old in good health and CMV-seropositive.

This clone was counted between two and nine times. This chain joins TRBV4-3 and TRBJ1-2; D perhaps matches TRBD1 (5 bases). CDR1 is LGHNA and CDR2 is YSLEER in the germline V gene. The length of the CDR3 is 15 residues. V gave up 0 bases and J gave up 4 bases, with 12 bases separating them. The CDR3 region has the DNA TGCGCCAGCAGCCAAGATCAAAGGGGTGGCTATGGCTACACCTTC. Residues: CASSQDQRGGYGYTF.

The chain recombines TRBV5-1 with TRBJ1-2; tentatively, D is TRBD1 (5 bases). The CDR3 sequence is 15 residues long. The V and J ends lost 0 bases and 8 bases respectively, with 17 bases between them. Germline CDR1 is SGHRS and CDR2 is YFSETQ. CDR3 sequence reads: CASSLGGRTQGGYTF. In DNA form, the CDR3 reads TGCGCCAGCAGCTTGGGGGGCAGGACCCAAGGCGGCTACACCTTC.

A few counts support this clone. The chain is built from TRBV19 and TRBJ1-5; no firm D call. V lost 3 bases, J lost 4 bases, and 7 bases lay in between. This CDR3 is built from 13 residues. Germline loops: CDR1 LNHDA, CDR2 SQIVND (reference sequence). CDR3 DNA sequence: TGTGCCAGTAGTATCCGAGAGAATCAGCCCCAGCATTTT. Translated: CASSIRENQPQHF.

In DNA form, the CDR3 reads TGTGCCAGCAGCTTAGCCTTGACAGACAACACCGGGGAGCTGTTTTTT. This encodes CASSLALTDNTGELFF. V is TRBV7-2 and J is TRBJ2-2; possible D gene TRBD1, 5 bases. Germline V gives CDR1 SGHTA, CDR2 FQGNSA. This CDR3 is 16 amino acids long. V lost 0 bases to trimming and J lost 2 bases, with 10 bases between them.

J is TRBJ2-5 and V is TRBV5-8, with TRBD2 matching over 10 bases. The V and J ends lost 6 bases and 2 bases, in that order; junction bases with no gene match: 7. From germline, CDR1 is SGHTS and CDR2 YDEGEE. The CDR3 runs to 15 residues. The CDR3: CASTLRTSGQETQYF. The CDR3 DNA reads TGTGCCAGCACCCTCAGGACTAGCGGACAAGAGACCCAGTACTTC.

The V and J genes are TRBV13 and TRBJ2-7, with D maybe TRBD1 (6 bases). Trimming left V 3 bases short and J 2 bases short, with 14 bases between. The CDR3 is made up of 15 amino acids. In germline, CDR1 is PRHDT, CDR2 FYEKMQ (reference sequence). For the CDR3, the DNA is TGTGCCAGCAGCTTCGCCGACAGGTACCCCTACGAGCAGTACTTC. Protein: CASSFADRYPYEQYF.

The chain has TRBV4-1 and TRBJ1-2; a possible D gene is TRBD1 (5 bases). The CDR3 extends over 16 amino acids. Germline loops: CDR1 MGHRA, CDR2 YSYEKL. Trimming took off 1 base at V and 3 bases at J, with 15 bases between the two ends. The CDR3 DNA reads as TGCGCCAGCAGCCAAGTTGTTTTCAGGGCCCACTATGGCTACACCTTC. Residues: CASSQVVFRAHYGYTF.

V gene TRBV5-8 combines with J gene TRBJ1-3, with 10 positions matching TRBD1. With 3 bases clipped from V and 1 base from J, the junction kept 7 bases outside the gene matches. Germline V CDR1 and CDR2: SGHTS, YDEGEE. This CDR3 spans 17 amino acids. The CDR3 sequence is CASSSLDRGFSGNTIYF. The CDR3 DNA reads TGTGCCAGCAGCTCGTTGGACAGGGGGTTTTCTGGAAACACCATATATTTT.

The chain has TRBV4-1 and TRBJ2-1, with a tentative D call TRBD1 (5 bases). Germline CDR1 is MGHRA and CDR2 is YSYEKL. The V and J ends lost 1 base and 8 bases respectively, with 12 bases between them. The CDR3 has 14 amino acids. The CDR3 loop is CASSQVGASDEQFF. Written as DNA, the CDR3 is TGCGCCAGCAGCCAAGTAGGGGCTTCCGATGAGCAGTTCTTC.

The CDR3 reads CASSRGGDTEAFF. The CDR3 region has the DNA TGCGCCAGCAGTCGAGGAGGGGACACTGAAGCTTTCTTT. The chain uses TRBV5-1 and TRBJ1-1, with D perhaps matching TRBD1 (5 bases). The germline V gene has CDR1 SGHRS and CDR2 YFSETQ. The V gene lost 5 bases and the J gene lost 3 bases, with 11 bases spanning the gap. The CDR3 is made up of 13 amino acids.

The chain carries TRBV5-1 and TRBJ1-5; possible D gene TRBD1, 6 bases. The CDR3 consists of 15 residues. Germline V gene sequence: CDR1 SGHRS, CDR2 YFSETQ. Trimming cost V 0 bases and J 1 base, with 8 bases left between them. CDR3 region: CASSLGDTSNQPQHF. The DNA for the CDR3 is TGCGCCAGCAGCTTGGGGGACACGAGCAATCAGCCCCAGCATTTT.

The table lists this clone with a few counts. The chain combines TRBV4-3 with TRBJ2-7; D unresolved. V was trimmed by 0 bases and J by 2 bases, leaving 11 bases between them. CDR3 length equals 15 residues. The germline CDR1 and CDR2 sequences are LGHNA and YSLEER. CDR3 bases: TGCGCCAGCAGCCAAGATTCGACATTCCCCTACGAGCAGTACTTC. It codes for CASSQDSTFPYEQYF.

This chain connects TRBV7-9 to TRBJ1-6; D call uncertain. Germline V gene data show CDR1 as SEHNR and CDR2 as FQNEAQ (reference sequence). Trimming took 4 bases from V and 7 from J, leaving 2 bases between them. The CDR3 runs 11 residues. CDR3 region: CASSSNSPLHF. The CDR3 region has the DNA TGTGCCAGCAGCTCGAATTCACCCCTCCACTTT.

V and J are TRBV5-1 and TRBJ2-5; D may be TRBD1 (5 bases). The CDR3 sequence is 15 residues long. The ends were cut back, 0 bases at V and 5 bases at J, with 14 bases in the middle. The germline V gene encodes CDR1 SGHRS and CDR2 YFSETQ. The CDR3: CASSLAAGLIETQYF. The CDR3 DNA reads TGCGCCAGCAGCTTGGCTGCAGGGTTAATTGAGACCCAGTACTTC.

This chain uses TRBV5-6 with TRBJ2-3; 10 bases fit TRBD2. The germline V gene encodes CDR1 SGHDT and CDR2 YYEEEE. The CDR3 length is 16 residues. After removal of 4 bases from V and 0 bases from J, the junction contained 5 bases not matched to a gene. DNA of the CDR3: TGTGCCAGCAGCCCGGAGCGGGGGGGAAGCACAGATACGCAGTATTTT. This gives the protein CASSPERGGSTDTQYF.

As to this clone: One end of the junction varies from germline; a read error may be responsible. V is TRBV7-9 and J is TRBJ2-7; no firm D call. Looked up from germline, CDR1 is SEHNR and CDR2 is FQNEAQ (reference sequence). The CDR3 consists of 12 residues. The CDR3 loop is CSSSSERDPLYF. CDR3 nucleotide sequence: TGTTCCAGCAGCTCCGAGCGCGACCCACTGTACTTC. The complete variable domain, with remaining parts taken from reference TRBV7-9 and TRBJ2-7, reads DTGVSQNPRHKITKRGQNVTFRCDPISEHNRLYWYRQTLGQGPEFLTYFQNEAQLEKSRLLSDRFSAERPKGSFSTLEIQRTEQGDSAMYLCSSSSERDPLYFGPGTRLTVT.

This sequence joins TRBV5-1 and TRBJ2-7, with TRBD1 matching over 8 bases. The CDR3 covers 15 residues. Germline trimming cut 4 bases from V and 1 base from J; bases unmatched to any gene: 7. Per germline, CDR1 SGHRS and CDR2 YFSETQ. The CDR3 loop reads CASSQAGGPSYEQYF. CDR3 sequence (DNA): TGCGCCAGCAGCCAGGCAGGGGGCCCGTCCTACGAGCAGTACTTC.

The V call is TRBV14, the J call TRBJ2-1, with 16 bases fitting TRBD2. J lost 9 bases, V lost 4 bases, and 3 bases had no gene match. From germline, CDR1 is SGHDN and CDR2 FVKESK. This CDR3 has 15 amino acids. The CDR3 DNA reads TGTGCCAGCAGCCCGGGACTAGCGGGGGGGATTGAGCAGTTCTTC. Amino acids: CASSPGLAGGIEQFF. Complete variable domain (other parts from reference TRBV14 and TRBJ2-1): EAGVTQFPSHSVIEKGQTVTLRCDPISGHDNLYWYRRVMGKEIKFLLHFVKESKQDESGMPNNRFLAERTGGTYSTLKVQPAELEDSGVYFCASSPGLAGGIEQFFGPGTRLTVL.